The T cell receptor (beta chain) under discussion was sequenced for a study of cytomegalovirus exposure and HLA in healthy donors. The CDR3 length is 15 residues. Trimming shortened V by 5 bases and J by 0 bases, and 11 bases separated the two germline ends. CDR1 and CDR2 from the germline V gene are SGHRS and YFSETQ. The PCR contained 60 Vbeta and 13 Jbeta primers. Clones were sequenced by immunoSEQ multiplex PCR, and TCRdb holds only the in-frame ones, with some missing. The table has around 140,000 clones, roughly 71% seen once; the top ten hold over 6%. The J gene is TRBJ1-4, the V gene TRBV5-1; D not resolved. The specimen sequenced was PBMCs. The TCR comes from a man in his thirties or forties in good health and CMV-seronegative. CDR3: CASRGAAATNEKLFF. The CDR3 DNA sequence: TGCGCCAGCAGGGGAGCAGCTGCAACTAATGAAAAACTGTTTTTT.